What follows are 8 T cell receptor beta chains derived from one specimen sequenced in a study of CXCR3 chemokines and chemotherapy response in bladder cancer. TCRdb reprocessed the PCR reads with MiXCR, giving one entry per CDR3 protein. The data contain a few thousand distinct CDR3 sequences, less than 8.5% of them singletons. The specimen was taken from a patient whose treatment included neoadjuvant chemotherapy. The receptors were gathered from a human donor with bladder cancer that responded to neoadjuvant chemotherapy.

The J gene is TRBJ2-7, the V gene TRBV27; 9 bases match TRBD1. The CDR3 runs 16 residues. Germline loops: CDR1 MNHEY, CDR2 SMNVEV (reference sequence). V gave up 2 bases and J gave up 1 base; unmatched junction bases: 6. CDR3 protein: CASSLIPGTGSYEQYF. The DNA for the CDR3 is TGTGCCAGCAGTTTAATCCCCGGGACAGGGTCCTACGAGCAGTACTTC.

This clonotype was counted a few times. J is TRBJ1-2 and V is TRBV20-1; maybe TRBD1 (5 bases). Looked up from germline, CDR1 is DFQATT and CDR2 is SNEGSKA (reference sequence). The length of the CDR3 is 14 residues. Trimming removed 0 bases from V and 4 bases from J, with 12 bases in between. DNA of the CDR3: TGCAGTGCTAGAGAAGGGACGGACCTCTATGGCTACACCTTC. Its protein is CSAREGTDLYGYTF.

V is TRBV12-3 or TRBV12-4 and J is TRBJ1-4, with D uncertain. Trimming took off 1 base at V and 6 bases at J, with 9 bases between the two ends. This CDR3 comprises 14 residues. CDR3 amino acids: CASSLDPSYEKLFF. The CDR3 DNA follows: TGTGCCAGCAGTTTAGACCCATCTTATGAAAAACTGTTTTTT.

The CDR3 loop is CASSSGSGGLTDTQYF. CDR3 DNA: TGTGCCAGCAGTTCGGGAAGCGGGGGCCTCACAGATACGCAGTATTTT. The chain uses TRBV12-3 or TRBV12-4 and TRBJ2-3; 8 bases agree with TRBD2. The CDR3 contains 16 residues. With V trimmed by 4 bases and J by 2 bases, 8 bases remained unmatched.

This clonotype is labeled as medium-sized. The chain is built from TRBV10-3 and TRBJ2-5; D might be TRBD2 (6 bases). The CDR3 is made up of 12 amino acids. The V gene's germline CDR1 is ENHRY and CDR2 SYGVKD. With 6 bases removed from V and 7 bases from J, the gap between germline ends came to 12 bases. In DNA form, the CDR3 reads TGTGCCATCAGGGGCGGGGTAGGGACCCAGTACTTC. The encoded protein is CAIRGGVGTQYF.

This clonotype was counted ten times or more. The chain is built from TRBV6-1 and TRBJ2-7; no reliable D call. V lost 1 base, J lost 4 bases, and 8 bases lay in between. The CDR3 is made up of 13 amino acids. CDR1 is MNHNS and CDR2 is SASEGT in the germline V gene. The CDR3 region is CASSEGPAYEQYF. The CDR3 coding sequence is TGTGCCAGCAGTGAAGGGCCGGCTTACGAGCAGTACTTC.

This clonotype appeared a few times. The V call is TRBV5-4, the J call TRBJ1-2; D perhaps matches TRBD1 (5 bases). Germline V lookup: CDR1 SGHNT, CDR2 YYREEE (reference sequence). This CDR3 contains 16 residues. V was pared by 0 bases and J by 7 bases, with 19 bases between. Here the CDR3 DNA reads TGTGCCAGCAGCTTGGATCGGAGACAGCGAACGAGTGGCTACACCTTC. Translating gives CASSLDRRQRTSGYTF.

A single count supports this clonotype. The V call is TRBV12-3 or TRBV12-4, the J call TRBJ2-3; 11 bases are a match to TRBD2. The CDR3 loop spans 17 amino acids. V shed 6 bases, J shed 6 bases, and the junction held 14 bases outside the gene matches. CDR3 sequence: CASSPGMLAGGFDTQYF. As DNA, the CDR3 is TGTGCCAGCAGCCCCGGTATGCTAGCGGGGGGTTTTGATACGCAGTATTTT.